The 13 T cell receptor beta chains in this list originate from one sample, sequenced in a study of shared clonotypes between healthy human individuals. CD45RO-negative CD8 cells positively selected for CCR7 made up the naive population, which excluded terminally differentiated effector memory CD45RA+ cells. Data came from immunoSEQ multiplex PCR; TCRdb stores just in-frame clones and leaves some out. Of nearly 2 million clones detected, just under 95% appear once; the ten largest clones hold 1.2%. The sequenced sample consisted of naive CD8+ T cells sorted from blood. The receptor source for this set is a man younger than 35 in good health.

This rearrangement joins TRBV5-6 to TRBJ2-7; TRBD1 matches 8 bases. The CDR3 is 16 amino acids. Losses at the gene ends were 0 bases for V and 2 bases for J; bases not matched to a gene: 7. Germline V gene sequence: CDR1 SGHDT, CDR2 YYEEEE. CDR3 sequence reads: CASSLGETGVTYEQYF. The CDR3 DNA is TGTGCCAGCAGCTTGGGGGAGACAGGGGTAACCTACGAGCAGTACTTC.

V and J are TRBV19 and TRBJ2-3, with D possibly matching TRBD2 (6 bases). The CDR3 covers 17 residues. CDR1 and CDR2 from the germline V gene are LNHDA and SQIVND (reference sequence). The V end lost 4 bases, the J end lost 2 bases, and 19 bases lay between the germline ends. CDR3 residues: CASSTYLVASDTDTQYF. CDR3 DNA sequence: TGTGCCAGTAGTACCTATCTGGTGGCTAGCGACACAGATACGCAGTATTTT. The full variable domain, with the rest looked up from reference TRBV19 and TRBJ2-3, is DGGITQSPKYLFRKEGQNVTLSCEQNLNHDAMYWYRQDPGQGLRLIYYSQIVNDFQKGDIAEGYSVSREKKESFPLTVTSAQKNPTAFYLCASSTYLVASDTDTQYFGPGTRLTVL.

The CDR3 DNA reads as TGTGCCAGCAGTGTTCTAGCGGGGGGGCCAATCACAGATACGCAGTATTTT. Translated, it gives CASSVLAGGPITDTQYF. This chain links TRBV6-1 with TRBJ2-3, with 12 bases lining up with TRBD2. Per the germline V gene, CDR1 is MNHNS and CDR2 is SASEGT. V trimming: 4 bases; J trimming: 2 bases; junction bases outside the gene matches: 7. The CDR3 sequence is 17 residues long.

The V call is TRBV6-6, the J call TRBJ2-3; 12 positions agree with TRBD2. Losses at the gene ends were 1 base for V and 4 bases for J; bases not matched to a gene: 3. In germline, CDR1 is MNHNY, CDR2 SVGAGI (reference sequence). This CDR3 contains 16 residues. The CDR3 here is CASSYFLAGGSDTQYF. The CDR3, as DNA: TGTGCCAGCAGTTACTTTCTAGCGGGAGGGTCAGATACGCAGTATTTT.

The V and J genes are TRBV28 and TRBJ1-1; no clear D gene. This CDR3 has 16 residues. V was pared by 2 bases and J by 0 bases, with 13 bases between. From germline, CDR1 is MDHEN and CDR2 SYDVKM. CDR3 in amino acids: CASSLGLGNLNTEAFF. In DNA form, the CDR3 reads TGTGCCAGCAGTTTAGGCTTGGGAAATTTGAACACTGAAGCTTTCTTT. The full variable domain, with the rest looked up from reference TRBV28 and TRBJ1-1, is DVKVTQSSRYLVKRTGEKVFLECVQDMDHENMFWYRQDPGLGLRLIYFSYDVKMKEKGDIPEGYSVSREKKERFSLILESASTNQTSMYLCASSLGLGNLNTEAFFGQGTRLTVV.

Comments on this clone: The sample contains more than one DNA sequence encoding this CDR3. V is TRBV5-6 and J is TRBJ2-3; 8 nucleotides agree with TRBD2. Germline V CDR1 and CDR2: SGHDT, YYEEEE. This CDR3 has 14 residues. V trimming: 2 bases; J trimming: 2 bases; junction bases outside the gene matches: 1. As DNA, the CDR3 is TGTGCCAGCAGCTTCGGGGGGGACACAGATACGCAGTATTTT. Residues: CASSFGGDTDTQYF.

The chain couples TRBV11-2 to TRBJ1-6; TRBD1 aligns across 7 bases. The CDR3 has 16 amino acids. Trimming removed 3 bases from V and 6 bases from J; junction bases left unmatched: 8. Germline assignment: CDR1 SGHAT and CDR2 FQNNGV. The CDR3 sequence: CASSLEPNRGNSPLHF. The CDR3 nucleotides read TGTGCCAGCAGCTTGGAGCCTAACAGGGGTAATTCACCCCTCCACTTT.

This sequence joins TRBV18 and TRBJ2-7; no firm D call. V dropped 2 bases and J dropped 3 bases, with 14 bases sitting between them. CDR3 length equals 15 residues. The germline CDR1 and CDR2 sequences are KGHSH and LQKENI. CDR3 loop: CASSPYQGPYYEQYF. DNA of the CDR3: TGTGCCAGCTCACCATACCAAGGACCTTACTACGAGCAGTACTTC.

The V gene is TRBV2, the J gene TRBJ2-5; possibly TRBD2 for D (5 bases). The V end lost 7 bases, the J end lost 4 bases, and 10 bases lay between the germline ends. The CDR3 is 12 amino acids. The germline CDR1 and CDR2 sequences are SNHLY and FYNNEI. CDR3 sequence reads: CASIRAGETQYF. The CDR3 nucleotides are TGTGCCAGCATCCGGGCGGGAGAGACCCAGTACTTC.

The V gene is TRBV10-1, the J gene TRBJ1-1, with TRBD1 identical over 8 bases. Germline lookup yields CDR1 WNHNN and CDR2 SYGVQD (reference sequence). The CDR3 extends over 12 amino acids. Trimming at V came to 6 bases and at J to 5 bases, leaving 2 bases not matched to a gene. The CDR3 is CASRGQGTEAFF. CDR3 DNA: TGCGCCAGCAGAGGACAGGGAACTGAAGCTTTCTTT.

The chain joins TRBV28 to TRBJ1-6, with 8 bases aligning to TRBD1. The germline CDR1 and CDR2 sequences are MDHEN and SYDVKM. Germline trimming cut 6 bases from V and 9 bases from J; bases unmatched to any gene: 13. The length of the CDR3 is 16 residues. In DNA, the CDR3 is TGTGCCAGCAGCAAGACGACAGGGGTCGATGTTTCACCCCTCCACTTT. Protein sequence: CASSKTTGVDVSPLHF.

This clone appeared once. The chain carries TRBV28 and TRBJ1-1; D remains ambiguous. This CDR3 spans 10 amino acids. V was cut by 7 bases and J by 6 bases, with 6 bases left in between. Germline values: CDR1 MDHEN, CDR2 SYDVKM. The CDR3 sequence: CASTPSEAFF. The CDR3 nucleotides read TGTGCCAGCACCCCTTCTGAAGCTTTCTTT.

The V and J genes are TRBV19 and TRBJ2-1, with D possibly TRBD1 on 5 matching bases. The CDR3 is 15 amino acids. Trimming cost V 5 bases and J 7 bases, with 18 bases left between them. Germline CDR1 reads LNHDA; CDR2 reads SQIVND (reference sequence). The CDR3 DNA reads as TGTGCCAGTAGTTCCCCGCCGGCAGGGATTAATGAGCAGTTCTTC. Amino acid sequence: CASSSPPAGINEQFF.